A selection of T cell receptor beta chains follows, all from one sample in a study of cytomegalovirus exposure and HLA in healthy donors. The assay was immunoSEQ multiplex PCR, and TCRdb's table has in-frame clones only and misses some. This sample has approximately 200,000 clones, with 79% found just once. Sequencing was carried out using PBMCs. Source of these receptors: a woman in her thirties in good health and CMV-seropositive. Both conserved end residues are trimmed from each CDR3. The D gene is left open where the match is weak.

j_gene | v_gene | d_gene | CDR3aa
TRBJ2-4 | TRBV12-5 | - | ASGLYSLAKNIQY
TRBJ1-1 | TRBV29-1 | TRBD1 | SVYRGGEAF
TRBJ1-2 | TRBV5-4 | TRBD1 | ASSFQGAGGGYT
TRBJ2-1 | TRBV5-1 | - | ASSTPGDEQF
TRBJ2-7 | TRBV6-6 | TRBD2 | ASSYSGGARDEQY
TRBJ2-6 | TRBV2 | - | ASSERGTESGANVLT
TRBJ2-7 | TRBV9 | - | ASSVAGGLAYEQY
TRBJ2-3 | TRBV6-6 | - | AIAASGDTQY
TRBJ2-3 | TRBV4-2 | TRBD2 | ASSQVAGASGGDTQY
TRBJ2-1 | TRBV4-1 | TRBD2 | ASSQAGGSGTSGTSYNEQF
TRBJ1-1 | TRBV19 | - | ASLEGRNTEAF
TRBJ1-4 | TRBV7-8 | - | ASSSGTVNEKLF
TRBJ2-4 | TRBV6-1 | - | ASSEGGDSNIQY
TRBJ1-1 | TRBV6-1 | TRBD1 | ASSAPGQGETEAF
TRBJ2-7 | TRBV29-1 | TRBD1 | SVEGRTGANEQY
TRBJ2-2 | TRBV10-3 | - | AISELIGTSNTGELF
TRBJ1-1 | TRBV19 | TRBD1 | ASSWGDRVKTEAF
TRBJ1-2 | TRBV7-2 | TRBD1 | ASSPYTDRFLTPNYGYT
TRBJ1-5 | TRBV6-5 | - | ASSRTGNNQPQH
TRBJ1-5 | TRBV15 | - | ATSRDGGEPQH
TRBJ2-1 | TRBV7-8 | - | ASSLLAPRYNEQF
TRBJ2-3 | TRBV5-8 | - | ASNTDTQY
TRBJ2-3 | TRBV5-1 | TRBD2 | ASSSRGGTADTQY
TRBJ2-7 | TRBV4-1 | TRBD2 | ASSQESAGGFSEQY
TRBJ2-7 | TRBV7-8 | TRBD2 | ASSLAPSGGHSSYEQY
TRBJ1-3 | TRBV7-6 | - | ASSLEGKGNTIY
TRBJ1-1 | TRBV7-4 | TRBD1 | ASSSPWTGRTEAF
TRBJ1-4 | TRBV29-1 | - | SATPATNEKLF
TRBJ2-7 | TRBV5-4 | - | ASSPSRGRTYEQY
TRBJ2-4 | TRBV25-1 | - | ASSGVTKNIQY
TRBJ2-2 | TRBV4-3 | TRBD1 | ASSQDYIRVDRGLTGELF